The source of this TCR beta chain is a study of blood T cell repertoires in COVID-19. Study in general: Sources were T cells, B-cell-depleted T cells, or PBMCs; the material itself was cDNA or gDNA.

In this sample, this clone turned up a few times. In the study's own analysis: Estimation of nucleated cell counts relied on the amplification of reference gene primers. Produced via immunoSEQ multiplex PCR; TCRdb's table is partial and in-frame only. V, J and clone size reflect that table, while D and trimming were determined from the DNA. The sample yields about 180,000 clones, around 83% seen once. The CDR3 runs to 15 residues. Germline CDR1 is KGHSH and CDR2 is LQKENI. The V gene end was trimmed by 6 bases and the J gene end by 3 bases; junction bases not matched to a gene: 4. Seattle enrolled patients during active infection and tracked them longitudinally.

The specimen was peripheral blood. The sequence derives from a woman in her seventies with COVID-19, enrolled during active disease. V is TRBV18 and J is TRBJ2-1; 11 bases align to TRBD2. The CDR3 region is CASSLTSGNYNEQFF. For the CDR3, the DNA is TGTGCCAGCTCCCTGACTAGCGGGAACTACAATGAGCAGTTCTTC. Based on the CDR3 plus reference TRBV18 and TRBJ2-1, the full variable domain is NAGVMQNPRHLVRRRGQEARLRCSPMKGHSHVYWYRQLPEEGLKFMVYLQKENIIDESGMPKERFSAEFPKEGPSILRIQQVVRGDSAAYFCASSLTSGNYNEQFFGPGTRLTVL.